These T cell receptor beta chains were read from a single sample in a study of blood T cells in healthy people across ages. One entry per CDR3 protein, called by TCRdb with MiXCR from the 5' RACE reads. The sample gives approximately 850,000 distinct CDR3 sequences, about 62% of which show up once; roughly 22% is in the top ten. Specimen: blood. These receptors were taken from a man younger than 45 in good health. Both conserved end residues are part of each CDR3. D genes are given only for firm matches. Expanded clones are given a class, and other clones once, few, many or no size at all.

DNA: TGCGCCAGCAGAGAGGGGGCAAACAATTCACCCCTCCACTTT; CDR3: CASREGANNSPLHF; V: TRBV5-1; D: TRBD1; J: TRBJ1-6; size: few
DNA: TGTGCCAGCAGTTTAGGGACAGGGCTAACCGGGGAGCTGTTTTTT; CDR3: CASSLGTGLTGELFF; V: TRBV12-3/TRBV12-4; D: TRBD1; J: TRBJ2-2; size: few
DNA: TGTGCCAGCAGCCAAGCGACTCGGGGGGCGGGAGGGCGTAGTGAGCAGTTCTTC; CDR3: CASSQATRGAGGRSEQFF; V: TRBV3-1; D: TRBD2; J: TRBJ2-1; size: -
DNA: TGCAGTGCTAGACAACCCGGGGTAAACGAGCAGTACTTC; CDR3: CSARQPGVNEQYF; V: TRBV20-1; D: -; J: TRBJ2-7; size: -
DNA: TGTGCCAGCAGCCCGTGGGACTCTCCCAATGAGCAGTTCTTC; CDR3: CASSPWDSPNEQFF; V: TRBV9; D: -; J: TRBJ2-1; size: once
DNA: TGTGCCAGCAGCTTACTCGGACTAGACGGGGTAGATACGCAGTATTTT; CDR3: CASSLLGLDGVDTQYF; V: TRBV7-2; D: TRBD2; J: TRBJ2-3; size: few
DNA: TGCAGCGTTGCGGGATCGGGGCTGGGCGATGAGCAGTTCTTC; CDR3: CSVAGSGLGDEQFF; V: TRBV29-1; D: -; J: TRBJ2-1; size: few
DNA: TGTGCCACCAGCAGGGGAAGGGGACAAGGCACAGATACGCAGTATTTT; CDR3: CATSRGRGQGTDTQYF; V: TRBV15; D: -; J: TRBJ2-3; size: once
DNA: TGTGCCAGCAGCCCCCTTCTAGCGGGGAGAGGAGCCCAGTACTTC; CDR3: CASSPLLAGRGAQYF; V: TRBV6-2/TRBV6-3; D: TRBD2; J: TRBJ2-5; size: -
DNA: TGTGCCAGCAGAAAGGGACTAGCGGGGGCCTCAGATACGCAGTATTTT; CDR3: CASRKGLAGASDTQYF; V: TRBV7-2; D: TRBD2; J: TRBJ2-3; size: -
DNA: TGTGCCAGCAGCTCGGAACTAGCGGATAACACAGATACGCAGTATTTT; CDR3: CASSSELADNTDTQYF; V: TRBV7-8; D: TRBD2; J: TRBJ2-3; size: -
DNA: TGTGCCATCAGTGAAGACTTATTCCTCTCGAACTTTTACACCTTC; CDR3: CAISEDLFLSNFYTF; V: TRBV10-3; D: -; J: TRBJ1-2; size: -
DNA: TGTGCCATCAGTGACCAGGGGAGAGGCTATGGCTACACCTTC; CDR3: CAISDQGRGYGYTF; V: TRBV10-3; D: -; J: TRBJ1-2; size: -
DNA: TGTGCCAGCAGCTCCTCGACTGGGGCAGTCTCTGGGGCCAACGTCCTGACTTTC; CDR3: CASSSSTGAVSGANVLTF; V: TRBV7-2; D: -; J: TRBJ2-6; size: -
DNA: TGTGCCAGCTTCCCCGGACTAGCGGGGTACAATGAGCAGTTCTTC; CDR3: CASFPGLAGYNEQFF; V: TRBV6-1; D: TRBD2; J: TRBJ2-1; size: few
DNA: TGTGCCAGCAGCTGGGGTTGGGAAGAGACCCAGTACTTC; CDR3: CASSWGWEETQYF; V: TRBV7-2; D: -; J: TRBJ2-5; size: many
DNA: TGTGCCAGCAGCTTAGGTATAGGACAGGGAGAAGAGACCCAGTACTTC; CDR3: CASSLGIGQGEETQYF; V: TRBV7-2; D: TRBD1; J: TRBJ2-5; size: -
DNA: TGTGCCAGCAGCTTAATGTCGCACACTGAAGCTTTCTTT; CDR3: CASSLMSHTEAFF; V: TRBV7-9; D: -; J: TRBJ1-1; size: -
DNA: TGCAGTGCCCACGCGGGTGAAAAACTGTTTTTT; CDR3: CSAHAGEKLFF; V: TRBV20-1; D: -; J: TRBJ1-4; size: -
DNA: TGCGCCAGCAGCCCTACAGAGGGTGGGGACTACGAGCAGTACTTC; CDR3: CASSPTEGGDYEQYF; V: TRBV4-3; D: -; J: TRBJ2-7; size: once
DNA: TGCGCCAGCAGCCCTCCCCTTGAAGTGGTGGGGACCACAGATACGCGGTATTTT; CDR3: CASSPPLEVVGTTDTRYF; V: TRBV4-1; D: -; J: TRBJ2-3; size: once
DNA: TGTGCCAGCAGCCAAGAGCCAGGGGTGGTTGTGAACACCGGGGAGCTGTTTTTT; CDR3: CASSQEPGVVVNTGELFF; V: TRBV4-2; D: -; J: TRBJ2-2; size: few
DNA: TGTGCCAGCAGCTTAGCCCCGGGGAGGGGCCTCGGCCCTAACTATGGCTACACCTTC; CDR3: CASSLAPGRGLGPNYGYTF; V: TRBV7-9; D: -; J: TRBJ1-2; size: -
DNA: TGTGCCAGCAGTTTCTTTTCCCTGGGGGGCTACACCTTC; CDR3: CASSFFSLGGYTF; V: TRBV28; D: -; J: TRBJ1-2; size: once
DNA: TGCGCCAGCAGCTTGGAAGCAGGGACCGAGACCCAGTACTTC; CDR3: CASSLEAGTETQYF; V: TRBV5-1; D: -; J: TRBJ2-5; size: once
DNA: TGTGCCAGCAGCCCCCTAGCGGGATCTCACTACGAGCAGTACTTC; CDR3: CASSPLAGSHYEQYF; V: TRBV7-2; D: TRBD2; J: TRBJ2-7; size: -
DNA: TGCGCCAGCAGCTTGGTGGCGGGAAGTGAACATGAGCAGTTCTTC; CDR3: CASSLVAGSEHEQFF; V: TRBV5-1; D: -; J: TRBJ2-1; size: -
DNA: TGTGCCAGCAGCTTAAGTCCGTCTGGACAGGGCGGTTCACCCCTCCACTTT; CDR3: CASSLSPSGQGGSPLHF; V: TRBV7-2; D: TRBD1; J: TRBJ1-6; size: -
DNA: TGTGCCAGTAGTATTTATGATGCCGTCGAGGACAATGAGCAGTACTTC; CDR3: CASSIYDAVEDNEQYF; V: TRBV19; D: -; J: TRBJ2-5; size: -
DNA: TGTGCCACCAGTGATTTGACTAGCGGGAGCTGGAATGAGCAGTTCTTC; CDR3: CATSDLTSGSWNEQFF; V: TRBV24-1; D: TRBD2; J: TRBJ2-1; size: few
DNA: TGTGCCAGCAGTATAGGGGCGCTGAGTCAGCCCCAGCATTTT; CDR3: CASSIGALSQPQHF; V: TRBV12-3/TRBV12-4; D: -; J: TRBJ1-5; size: -
DNA: TGCAGCGTTGTACCGGACAGGCCCTCCAATGAGCAGTTCTTC; CDR3: CSVVPDRPSNEQFF; V: TRBV29-1; D: TRBD1; J: TRBJ2-1; size: -
DNA: TGTGCCACCAGCAGAGATCCGGAGAGAGGGGGGCGCGAGCAGTACTTC; CDR3: CATSRDPERGGREQYF; V: TRBV15; D: -; J: TRBJ2-7; size: -
DNA: TGCGCCAGCAGCCAAGAGGGACATGGGGGTGAGCAGTTCTTC; CDR3: CASSQEGHGGEQFF; V: TRBV4-3; D: -; J: TRBJ2-1; size: once
DNA: TGTGCCAGCAGCTTAGAGGCCAGCCACACCGGGGAGCTGTTTTTT; CDR3: CASSLEASHTGELFF; V: TRBV11-1; D: -; J: TRBJ2-2; size: -
DNA: TGTGCCAGCAGCGTAGGGACAGGGGCGGAAGCTTTCTTT; CDR3: CASSVGTGAEAFF; V: TRBV9; D: TRBD1; J: TRBJ1-1; size: -
DNA: TGTGCCAGCAGCCGAGACGGGGCAGGACGGAATTCACCCCTCCACTTT; CDR3: CASSRDGAGRNSPLHF; V: TRBV7-9; D: -; J: TRBJ1-6; size: -
DNA: TGTGCCAGCAGCAAGGGTGAAAGGGGGGTAGGAATGGATGTCGGTGGGGCCAACGTCCTGACTTTC; CDR3: CASSKGERGVGMDVGGANVLTF; V: TRBV21-1; D: -; J: TRBJ2-6; size: few
DNA: TGCAGCGTTGGGCTTAACAATGAGCAGTTCTTC; CDR3: CSVGLNNEQFF; V: TRBV29-1; D: -; J: TRBJ2-1; size: -
DNA: TGTGCCAGCAGTTTAAGCCGGGACTATAGCGGGTGGGCCGGAATCTTAGATACGCAGTATTTT; CDR3: CASSLSRDYSGWAGILDTQYF; V: TRBV12-3/TRBV12-4; D: TRBD2; J: TRBJ2-3; size: -
DNA: TGCAGTGCTAGAGACCCCACGGGACAGCCTACCTACGAGCAGTACTTC; CDR3: CSARDPTGQPTYEQYF; V: TRBV20-1; D: TRBD1; J: TRBJ2-7; size: few
DNA: TGTGCCATCAGTGACCCGGGACAGGGGAGTTTGGAGACCCAGTACTTC; CDR3: CAISDPGQGSLETQYF; V: TRBV10-3; D: TRBD1; J: TRBJ2-5; size: once
DNA: TGTGCCAGCAGATCGCACTCACTAGCCGCCGCAGATACGCAGTATTTT; CDR3: CASRSHSLAAADTQYF; V: TRBV6-2/TRBV6-3; D: -; J: TRBJ2-3; size: -
DNA: TGTGCCACCTCGTCAAGGGACAGCTACGAGCAGTACTTC; CDR3: CATSSRDSYEQYF; V: TRBV24-1; D: TRBD1; J: TRBJ2-7; size: many
DNA: TGTGCCAGCAGCTCCAACACAGATACGCAGTATTTT; CDR3: CASSSNTDTQYF; V: TRBV12-3/TRBV12-4; D: -; J: TRBJ2-3; size: many
DNA: TGTGCCAGCAGCTTAGATATGAGTGCCGAAGCTTTCTTT; CDR3: CASSLDMSAEAFF; V: TRBV7-2; D: -; J: TRBJ1-1; size: -
DNA: TGTGCCAGCAGGCGACAGGGGTCCGAGCAGTACTTC; CDR3: CASRRQGSEQYF; V: TRBV12-3/TRBV12-4; D: TRBD1; J: TRBJ2-7; size: -
DNA: TGTGCCAGCAGTAGATGGGACAGAACCAATGGCTACACCTTC; CDR3: CASSRWDRTNGYTF; V: TRBV12-3/TRBV12-4; D: TRBD1; J: TRBJ1-2; size: -
DNA: TGCAGCGTTGAAGTTCAAAGAAGCGGATCAACAACAGATACGCAGTATTTT; CDR3: CSVEVQRSGSTTDTQYF; V: TRBV29-1; D: -; J: TRBJ2-3; size: -
DNA: TGTGCCAGCAGTTTTCCCGGGACAGGGGACGAGCGGTACTTC; CDR3: CASSFPGTGDERYF; V: TRBV28; D: TRBD1; J: TRBJ2-5; size: -
DNA: TGTGCCAGCAGTACTCCGGGACTAGCGGGGGAGATAGATACGCAGTATTTT; CDR3: CASSTPGLAGEIDTQYF; V: TRBV6-6; D: TRBD2; J: TRBJ2-3; size: -